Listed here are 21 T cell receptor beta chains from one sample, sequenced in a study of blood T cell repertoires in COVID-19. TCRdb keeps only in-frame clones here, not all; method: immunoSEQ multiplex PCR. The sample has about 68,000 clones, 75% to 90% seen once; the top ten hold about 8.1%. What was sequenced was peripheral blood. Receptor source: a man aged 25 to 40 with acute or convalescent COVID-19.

The CDR3, as DNA: TGTGCCAGCAGCGCATTAGGGGGGACAGGGAAATACGAGCAGTACTTC. It yields the protein CASSALGGTGKYEQYF. The rearrangement links TRBV7-2 to TRBJ2-7; 9 bases align to TRBD1. Losses at the gene ends were 5 bases for V and 4 bases for J; bases not matched to a gene: 12. Germline V lookup: CDR1 SGHTA, CDR2 FQGNSA. This CDR3 is built from 16 residues.

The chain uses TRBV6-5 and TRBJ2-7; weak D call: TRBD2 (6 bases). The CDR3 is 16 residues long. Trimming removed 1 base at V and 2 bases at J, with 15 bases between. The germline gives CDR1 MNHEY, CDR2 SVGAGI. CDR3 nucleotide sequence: TGTGCCAGCAGTTACTTTGGGGGACTTCATACCTACGAGCAGTACTTC. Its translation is CASSYFGGLHTYEQYF.

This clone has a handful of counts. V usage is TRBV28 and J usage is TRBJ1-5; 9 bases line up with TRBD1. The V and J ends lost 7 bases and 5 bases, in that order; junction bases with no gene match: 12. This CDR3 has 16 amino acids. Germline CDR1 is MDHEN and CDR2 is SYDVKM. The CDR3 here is CASTPSTGGIDQPQHF. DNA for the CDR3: TGTGCCAGCACCCCCTCGACAGGGGGGATTGATCAGCCCCAGCATTTT.

DNA of the CDR3: TGTGCCAGCAGGGAGCACAGGGGAAACATTCAGTACTTC. This codes for CASREHRGNIQYF. The chain has TRBV6-5 and TRBJ2-4; 7 nucleotides agree with TRBD1. With 6 bases clipped from V and 6 bases from J, the junction kept 5 bases outside the gene matches. The CDR3 is 13 amino acids. CDR1 MNHEY and CDR2 SVGAGI come from the germline V gene.

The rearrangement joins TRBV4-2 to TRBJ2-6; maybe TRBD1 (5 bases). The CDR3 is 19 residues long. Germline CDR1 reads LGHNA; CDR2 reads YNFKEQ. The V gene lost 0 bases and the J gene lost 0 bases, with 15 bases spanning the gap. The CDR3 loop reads CASSQDAIGALSGANVLTF. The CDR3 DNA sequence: TGTGCCAGCAGCCAAGATGCTATAGGGGCCCTCTCTGGGGCCAACGTCCTGACTTTC.

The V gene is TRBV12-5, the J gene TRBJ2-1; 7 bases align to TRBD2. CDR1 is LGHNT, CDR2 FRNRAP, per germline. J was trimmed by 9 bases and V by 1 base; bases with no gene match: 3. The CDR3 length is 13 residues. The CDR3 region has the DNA TGTGCTAGTGGTTTGGATTGGGGGGGTGAGCAGTTCTTC. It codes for CASGLDWGGEQFF. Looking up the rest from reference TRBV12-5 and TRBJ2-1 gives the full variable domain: DARVTQTPRHKVTEMGQEVTMRCQPILGHNTVFWYRQTMMQGLELLAYFRNRAPLDDSGMPKDRFSAEMPDATLATLKIQPSEPRDSAVYFCASGLDWGGEQFFGPGTRLTVL.

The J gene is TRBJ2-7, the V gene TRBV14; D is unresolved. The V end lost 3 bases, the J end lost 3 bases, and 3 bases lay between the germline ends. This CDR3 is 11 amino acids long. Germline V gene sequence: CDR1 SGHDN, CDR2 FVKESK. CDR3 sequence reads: CASSHYYEQYF. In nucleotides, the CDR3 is TGTGCCAGCAGCCACTACTACGAGCAGTACTTC.

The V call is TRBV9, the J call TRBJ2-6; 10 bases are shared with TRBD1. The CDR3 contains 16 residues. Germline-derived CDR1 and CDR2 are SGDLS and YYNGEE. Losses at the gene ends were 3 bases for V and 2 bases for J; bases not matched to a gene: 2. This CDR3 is CASSAGQGTGANVLTF. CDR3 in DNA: TGTGCCAGCAGCGCGGGACAGGGGACTGGGGCCAACGTCCTGACTTTC. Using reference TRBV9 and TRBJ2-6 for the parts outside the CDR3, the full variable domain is DSGVTQTPKHLITATGQRVTLRCSPRSGDLSVYWYQQSLDQGLQFLIQYYNGEERAKGNILERFSAQQFPDLHSELNLSSLELGDSALYFCASSAGQGTGANVLTFGAGSRLTVL.

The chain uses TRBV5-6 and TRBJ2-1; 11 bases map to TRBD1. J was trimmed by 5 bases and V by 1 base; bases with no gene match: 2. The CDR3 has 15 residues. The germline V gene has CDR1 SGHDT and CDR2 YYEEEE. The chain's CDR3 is CASSLWDRGDNEQFF. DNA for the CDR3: TGTGCCAGCAGCTTGTGGGACAGGGGGGACAATGAGCAGTTCTTC.

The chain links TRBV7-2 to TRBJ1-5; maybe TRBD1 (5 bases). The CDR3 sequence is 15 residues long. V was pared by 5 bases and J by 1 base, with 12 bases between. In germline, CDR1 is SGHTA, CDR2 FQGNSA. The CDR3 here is CASSPDSDSNQPQHF. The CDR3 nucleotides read TGTGCCAGCAGCCCAGACAGTGACAGCAATCAGCCCCAGCATTTT.

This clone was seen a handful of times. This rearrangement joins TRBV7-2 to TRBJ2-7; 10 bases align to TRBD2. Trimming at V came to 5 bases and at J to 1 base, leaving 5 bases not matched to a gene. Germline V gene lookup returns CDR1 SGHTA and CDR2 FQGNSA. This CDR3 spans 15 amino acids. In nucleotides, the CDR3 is TGTGCCAGCAGCCCTAGCGGGGGCGGGTCCTACGAGCAGTACTTC. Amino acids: CASSPSGGGSYEQYF.

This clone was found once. CDR3 nucleotides: TGTGCCAGCAGCTTATTCCCCGGGAGTACAGATACGCAGTATTTT. It encodes CASSLFPGSTDTQYF. The chain combines TRBV7-8 with TRBJ2-3; D may be TRBD2 (6 bases). Trimming took off 2 bases at V and 3 bases at J, with 12 bases between the two ends. The CDR3 is 15 amino acids. The V gene's germline CDR1 is SGHVS and CDR2 FQNEAQ.

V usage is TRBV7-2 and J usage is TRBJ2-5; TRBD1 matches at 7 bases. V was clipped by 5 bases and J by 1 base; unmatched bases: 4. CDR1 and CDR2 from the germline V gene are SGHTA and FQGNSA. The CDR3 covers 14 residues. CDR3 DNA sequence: TGTGCCAGCAGCCAAGGGGGCAGCCAAGAGACCCAGTACTTC. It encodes CASSQGGSQETQYF.

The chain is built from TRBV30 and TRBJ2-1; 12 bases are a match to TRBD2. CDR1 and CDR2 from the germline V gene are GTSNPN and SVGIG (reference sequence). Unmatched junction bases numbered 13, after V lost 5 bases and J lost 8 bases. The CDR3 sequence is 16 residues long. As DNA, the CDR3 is TGTGCCTGGGCGGGGCGGGCTAGCGGGAGGGCCCATGAGCAGTTCTTC. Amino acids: CAWAGRASGRAHEQFF.

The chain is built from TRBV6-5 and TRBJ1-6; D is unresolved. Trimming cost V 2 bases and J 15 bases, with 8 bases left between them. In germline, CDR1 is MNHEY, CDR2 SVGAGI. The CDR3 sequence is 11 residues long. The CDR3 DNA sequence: TGTGCCAGCAGTTACGAGGGTCTCCTCCACTTT. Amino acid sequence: CASSYEGLLHF.

CDR3 DNA sequence: TGTGCCAGCAGTTCTCCGGGACAGGGGGCGCGCGAGCAGTACTTC. Translating gives CASSSPGQGAREQYF. The chain uses TRBV28 and TRBJ2-7, with 12 nucleotides matching TRBD1. The CDR3 contains 15 residues. Germline CDR1 MDHEN, CDR2 SYDVKM. The junction had 7 bases not matched to a gene; V was cut back by 4 bases and J by 6 bases.

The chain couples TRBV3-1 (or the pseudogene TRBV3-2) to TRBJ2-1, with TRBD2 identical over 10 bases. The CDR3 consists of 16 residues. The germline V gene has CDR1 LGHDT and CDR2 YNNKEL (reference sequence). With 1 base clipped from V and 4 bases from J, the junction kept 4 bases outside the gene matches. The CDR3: CASSQGLAGAYNEQFF. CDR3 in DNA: TGTGCCAGCAGCCAAGGTCTAGCGGGGGCTTACAATGAGCAGTTCTTC.

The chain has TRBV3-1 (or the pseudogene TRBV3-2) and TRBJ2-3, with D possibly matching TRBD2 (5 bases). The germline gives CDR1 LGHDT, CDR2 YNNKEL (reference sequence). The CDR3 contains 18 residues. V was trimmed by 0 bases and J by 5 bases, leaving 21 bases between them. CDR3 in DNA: TGTGCCAGCAGCCAAGATCACCAGGCTAGCTGGGGTGGAGATACGCAGTATTTT. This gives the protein CASSQDHQASWGGDTQYF.

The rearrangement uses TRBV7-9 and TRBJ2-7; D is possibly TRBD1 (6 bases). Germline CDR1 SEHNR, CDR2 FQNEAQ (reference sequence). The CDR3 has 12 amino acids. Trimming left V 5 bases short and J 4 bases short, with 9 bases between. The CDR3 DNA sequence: TGTGCCAGCAGCCTTACAGGGTACGAGCAGTACTTC. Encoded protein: CASSLTGYEQYF.

The CDR3 region is CASRPSGQRGETQYF. For the CDR3, the DNA is TGTGCCAGCAGGCCTAGCGGTCAGCGGGGGGAGACCCAGTACTTC. The chain links TRBV7-2 to TRBJ2-5, with 8 positions matching TRBD2. CDR1 SGHTA and CDR2 FQGNSA come from the germline V gene. The CDR3 sequence is 15 residues long. V shed 6 bases, J shed 5 bases, and the junction held 11 bases outside the gene matches.

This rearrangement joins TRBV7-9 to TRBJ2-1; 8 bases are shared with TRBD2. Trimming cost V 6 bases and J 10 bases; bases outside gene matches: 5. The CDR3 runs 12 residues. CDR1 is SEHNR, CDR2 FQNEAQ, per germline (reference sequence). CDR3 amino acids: CASSYSGTEQFF. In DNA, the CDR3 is TGTGCCAGCAGTTATAGCGGGACCGAGCAGTTCTTC.